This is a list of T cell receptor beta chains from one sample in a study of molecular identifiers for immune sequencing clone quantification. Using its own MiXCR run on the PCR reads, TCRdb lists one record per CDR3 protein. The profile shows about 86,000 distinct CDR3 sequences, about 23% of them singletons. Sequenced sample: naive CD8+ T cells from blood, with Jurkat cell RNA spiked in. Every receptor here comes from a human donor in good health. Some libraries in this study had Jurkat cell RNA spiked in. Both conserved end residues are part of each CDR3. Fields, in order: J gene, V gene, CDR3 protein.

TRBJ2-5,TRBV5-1,CASSFLGRTEDQTQYF
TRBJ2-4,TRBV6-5,CASSYGGGTGDIQYF
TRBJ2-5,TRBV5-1,CASSQLGGREETQYF
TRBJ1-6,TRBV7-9,CASSLGSSSSPLHF
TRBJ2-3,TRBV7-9,CASSLVPGYGTDTQYF
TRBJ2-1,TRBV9,CASSVDSYSSYNEQFF
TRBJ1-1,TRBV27,CASSPSGGREAFF
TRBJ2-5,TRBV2,CASKDSNRETQYF
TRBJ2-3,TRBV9,CASSPGLAGTDTQYF
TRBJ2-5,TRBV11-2,CASSPQTSGGPHSAEYF
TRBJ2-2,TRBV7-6,CASSSGLAGESGELFF
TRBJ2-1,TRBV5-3,CASSHPETPNEQVF
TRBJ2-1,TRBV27,CASSLYGGQGLDNEQFF
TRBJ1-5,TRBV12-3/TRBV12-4,CASSLGGYSNQPQHF
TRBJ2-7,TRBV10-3,CAISGGGQGGYEQYF
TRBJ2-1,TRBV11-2,CASSLSRWRANNEQFF
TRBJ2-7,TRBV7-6,CASSSFQGSYEQYF
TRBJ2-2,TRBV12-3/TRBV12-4,CASSLQGMELFF
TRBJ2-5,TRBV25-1,CASSWGGLGETQYF
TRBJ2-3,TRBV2,CASSVAVSSTDTQYF
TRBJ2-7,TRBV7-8,CASSQAGAAYEQYF
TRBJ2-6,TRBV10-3,CATQGAGGANVLTF
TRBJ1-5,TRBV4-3,CASSLDRGQPQHF
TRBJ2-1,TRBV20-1,CSAQPSLAGHYNEQFF
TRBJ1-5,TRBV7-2,CASSLSTLGQGYSNQPQHF
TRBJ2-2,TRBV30,CAWTRQAGELFF
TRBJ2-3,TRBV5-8,CASSLGLRGATDTQYF
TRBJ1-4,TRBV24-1,CATSGQGTNEKLFF
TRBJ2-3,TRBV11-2,CASSLDVADSTDTQYF
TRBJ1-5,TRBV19,CATRTGRTRPQHF
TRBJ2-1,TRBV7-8,CASSLDRGDNEQFF
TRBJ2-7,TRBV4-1,CASSQLPSGAYEQYF
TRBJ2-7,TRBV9,CASSHPGAPYEQYF
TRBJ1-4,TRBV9,CASSLGSATNEKLFF
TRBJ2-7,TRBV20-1,CSARSRDRGRGPGEQYF
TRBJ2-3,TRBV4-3,CASSQDGRAPEYF
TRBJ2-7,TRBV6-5,CASSPGTGAVYEQYF
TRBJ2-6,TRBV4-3,CASSQDRFSGANVLTF
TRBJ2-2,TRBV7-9,CASSPQGARNTGELFF
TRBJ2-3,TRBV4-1,CASSQEDLADTQYF
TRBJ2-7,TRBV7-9,CASRFGPGASAPYF
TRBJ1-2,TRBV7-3,CASSSDRGFYGYTF
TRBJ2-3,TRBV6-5,CASRPGGGETDTQYF
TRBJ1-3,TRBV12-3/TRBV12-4,CASSRGDSGNTIYF
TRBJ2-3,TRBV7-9,CASRHRDRAYTDTQYF
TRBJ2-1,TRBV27,CASRQGVEQFF
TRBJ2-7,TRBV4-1,CASSPNQGTYEQYF
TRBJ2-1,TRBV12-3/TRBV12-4,CASSSPGTGAGNEQSF
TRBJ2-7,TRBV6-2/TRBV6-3,CATTERAYGHEQYF
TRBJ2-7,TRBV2,CASMSRYEQYF